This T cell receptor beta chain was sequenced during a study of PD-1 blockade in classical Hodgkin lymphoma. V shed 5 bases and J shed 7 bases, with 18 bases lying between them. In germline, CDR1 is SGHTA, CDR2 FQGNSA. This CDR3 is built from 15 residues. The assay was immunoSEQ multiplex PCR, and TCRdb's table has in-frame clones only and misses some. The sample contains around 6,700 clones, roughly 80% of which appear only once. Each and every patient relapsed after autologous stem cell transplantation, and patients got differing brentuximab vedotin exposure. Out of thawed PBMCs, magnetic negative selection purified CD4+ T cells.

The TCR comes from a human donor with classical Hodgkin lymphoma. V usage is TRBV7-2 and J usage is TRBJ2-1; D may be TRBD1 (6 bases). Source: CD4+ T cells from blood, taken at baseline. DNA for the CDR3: TGTGCCAGCAGCGGGACGAGGGGACAATCAAATGAGCAGTTCTTC. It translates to CASSGTRGQSNEQFF.